The clone carrying this TCR beta chain was seen many times. Trimming removed 5 bases from V and 6 bases from J, with 6 bases in between. The CDR3 runs 11 residues. These data come from a study of T-cell memory formation after mild COVID-19. In the study overall: TCR clusters were largely donor specific.

TCRdb called the 5' RACE reads again in MiXCR, with one record for every CDR3 protein. The repertoire holds 500,000 to 650,000 distinct CDR3 sequences, with about a fifth as singletons. This TCR was recovered from an adult woman who had mild COVID-19 (a few samples of this study predate the infection). Cell type and time point are not known. This rearrangement joins TRBV12-3 or TRBV12-4 to TRBJ2-3; D uncertain. Sequenced sample: PBMCs or a T cell subset sorted from them (not recorded which). The DNA of the CDR3 is TGTGCCAGCAGTCGCTCGGATACGCAGTATTTT. It codes for CASSRSDTQYF.